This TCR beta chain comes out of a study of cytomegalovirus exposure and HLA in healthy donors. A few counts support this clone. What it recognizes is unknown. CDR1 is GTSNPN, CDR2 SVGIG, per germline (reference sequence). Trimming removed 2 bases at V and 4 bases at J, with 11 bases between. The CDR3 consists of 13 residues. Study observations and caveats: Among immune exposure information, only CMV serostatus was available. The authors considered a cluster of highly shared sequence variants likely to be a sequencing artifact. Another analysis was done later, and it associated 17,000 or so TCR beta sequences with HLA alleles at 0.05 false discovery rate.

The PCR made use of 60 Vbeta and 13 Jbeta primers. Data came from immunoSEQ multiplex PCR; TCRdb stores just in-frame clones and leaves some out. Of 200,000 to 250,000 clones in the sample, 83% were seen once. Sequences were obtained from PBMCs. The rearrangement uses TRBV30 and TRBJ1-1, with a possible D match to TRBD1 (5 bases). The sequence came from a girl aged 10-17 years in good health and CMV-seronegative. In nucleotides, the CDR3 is TGTGCCTGGAGTCCAACCGGGGGCACTGAAGCTTTCTTT. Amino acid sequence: CAWSPTGGTEAFF.